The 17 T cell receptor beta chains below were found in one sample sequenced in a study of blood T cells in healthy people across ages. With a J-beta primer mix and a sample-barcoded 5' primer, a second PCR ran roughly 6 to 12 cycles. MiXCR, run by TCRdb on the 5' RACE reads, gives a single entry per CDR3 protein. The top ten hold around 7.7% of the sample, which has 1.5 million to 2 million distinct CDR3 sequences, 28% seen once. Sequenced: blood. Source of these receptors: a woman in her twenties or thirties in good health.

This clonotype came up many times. CDR3 amino acids: CASSRGGPRSIYEQYF. The DNA of the CDR3 is TGCGCCAGCAGCCGGGGGGGACCGCGAAGCATCTACGAGCAGTACTTC. The rearrangement joins TRBV5-1 to TRBJ2-7; the match to TRBD2 covers 8 bases. V lost 4 bases and J lost 3; bases outside the gene matches: 12. CDR1 is SGHRS and CDR2 is YFSETQ in the germline V gene. The CDR3 sequence is 16 residues long.

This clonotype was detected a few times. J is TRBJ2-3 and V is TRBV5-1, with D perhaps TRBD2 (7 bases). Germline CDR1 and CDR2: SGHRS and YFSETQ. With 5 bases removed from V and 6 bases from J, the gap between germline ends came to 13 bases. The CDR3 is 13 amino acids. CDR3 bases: TGCGCCAGCAGGAATGGGGGGGCGGATACGCAGTATTTT. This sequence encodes CASRNGGADTQYF.

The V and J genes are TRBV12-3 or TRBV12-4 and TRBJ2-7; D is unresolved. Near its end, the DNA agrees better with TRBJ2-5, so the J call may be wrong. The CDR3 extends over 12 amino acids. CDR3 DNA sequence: TGTGCCAGCAGAGGAGATCCAGAGACCCAGTACTTC. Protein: CASRGDPETQYF.

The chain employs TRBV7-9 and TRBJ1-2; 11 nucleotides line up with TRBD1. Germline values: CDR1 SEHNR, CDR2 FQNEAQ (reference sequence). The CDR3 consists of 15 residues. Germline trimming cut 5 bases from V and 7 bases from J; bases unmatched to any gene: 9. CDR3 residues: CASSADTGTGGGYTF. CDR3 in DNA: TGTGCCAGCAGCGCCGATACCGGGACAGGGGGTGGCTACACCTTC.

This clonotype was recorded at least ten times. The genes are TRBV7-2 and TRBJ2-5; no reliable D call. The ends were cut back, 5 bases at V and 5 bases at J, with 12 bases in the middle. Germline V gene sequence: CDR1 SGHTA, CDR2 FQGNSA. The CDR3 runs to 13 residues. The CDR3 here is CASSPARLETQYF. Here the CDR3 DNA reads TGTGCCAGCAGCCCCGCGCGGTTGGAGACCCAGTACTTC.

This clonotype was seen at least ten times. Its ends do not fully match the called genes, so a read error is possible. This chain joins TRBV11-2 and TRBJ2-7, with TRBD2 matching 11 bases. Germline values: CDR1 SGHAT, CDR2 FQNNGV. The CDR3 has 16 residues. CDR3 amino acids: CASSPTSGGRSSEQYF. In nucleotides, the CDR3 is TGTGCCAGCAGCCCCACTAGCGGGGGTAGATCCTCCGAGCAGTACTTC.

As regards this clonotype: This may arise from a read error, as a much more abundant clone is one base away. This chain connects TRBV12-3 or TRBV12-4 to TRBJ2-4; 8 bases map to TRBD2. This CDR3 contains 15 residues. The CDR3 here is CASSGSGEAKSIQYF. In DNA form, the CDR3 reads TGTGCCAGCAGTGGTAGCGGGGAAGCCAAAAGCATTCAGTACTTC.

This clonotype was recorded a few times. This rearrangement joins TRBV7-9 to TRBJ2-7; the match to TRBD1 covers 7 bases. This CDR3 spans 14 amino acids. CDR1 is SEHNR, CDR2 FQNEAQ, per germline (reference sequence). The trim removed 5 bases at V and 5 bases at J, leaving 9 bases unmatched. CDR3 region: CASSRAQGWDEQYF. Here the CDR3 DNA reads TGTGCCAGCAGCCGAGCACAGGGGTGGGACGAGCAGTACTTC.

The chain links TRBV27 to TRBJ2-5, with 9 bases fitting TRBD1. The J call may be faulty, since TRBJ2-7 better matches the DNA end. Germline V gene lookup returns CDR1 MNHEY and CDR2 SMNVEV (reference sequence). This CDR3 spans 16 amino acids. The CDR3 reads CASRPLWDRVVNEQYF. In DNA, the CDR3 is TGTGCCAGCAGACCGCTCTGGGACAGGGTGGTGAACGAGCAGTACTTC.

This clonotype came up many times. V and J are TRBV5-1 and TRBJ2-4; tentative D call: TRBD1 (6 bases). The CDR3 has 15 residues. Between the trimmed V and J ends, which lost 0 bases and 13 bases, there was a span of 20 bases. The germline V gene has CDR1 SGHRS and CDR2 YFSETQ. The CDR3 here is CASSLDRARPLKQYF. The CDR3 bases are TGCGCCAGCAGCTTGGACAGGGCGAGGCCTCTGAAACAGTACTTC. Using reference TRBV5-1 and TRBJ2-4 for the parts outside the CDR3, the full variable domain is KAGVTQTPRYLIKTRGQQVTLSCSPISGHRSVSWYQQTPGQGLQFLFEYFSETQRNKGNFPGRFSGRQFSNSRSEMNVSTLELGDSALYLCASSLDRARPLKQYFGAGTRLSVL.

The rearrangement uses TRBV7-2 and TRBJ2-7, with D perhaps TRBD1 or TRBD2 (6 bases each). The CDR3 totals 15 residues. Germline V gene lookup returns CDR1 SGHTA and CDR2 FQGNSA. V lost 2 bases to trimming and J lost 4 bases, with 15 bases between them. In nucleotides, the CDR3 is TGTGCCAGCAGCTTAAACCGTTGGGGGGCATACGAGCAGTACTTC. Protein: CASSLNRWGAYEQYF.

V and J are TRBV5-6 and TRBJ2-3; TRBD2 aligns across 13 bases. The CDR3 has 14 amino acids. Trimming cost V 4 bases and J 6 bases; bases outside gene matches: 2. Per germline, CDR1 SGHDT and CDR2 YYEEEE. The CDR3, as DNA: TGTGCCAGCAGCGGGACTAGCGGGAAGGATACGCAGTATTTT. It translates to CASSGTSGKDTQYF. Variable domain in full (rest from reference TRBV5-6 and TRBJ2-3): DAGVTQSPTHLIKTRGQQVTLRCSPKSGHDTVSWYQQALGQGPQFIFQYYEEEERQRGNFPDRFSGHQFPNYSSELNVNALLLGDSALYLCASSGTSGKDTQYFGPGTRLTVL.

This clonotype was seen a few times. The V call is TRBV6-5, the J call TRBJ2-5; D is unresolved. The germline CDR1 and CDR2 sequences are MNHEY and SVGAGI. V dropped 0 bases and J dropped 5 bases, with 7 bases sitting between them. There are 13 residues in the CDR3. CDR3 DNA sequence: TGTGCCAGCAGTTACTCGAGAAGTGAGACCCAGTACTTC. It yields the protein CASSYSRSETQYF.

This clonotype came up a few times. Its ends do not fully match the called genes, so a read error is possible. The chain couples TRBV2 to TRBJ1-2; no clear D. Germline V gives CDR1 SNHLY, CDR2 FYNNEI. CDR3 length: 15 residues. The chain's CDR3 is CASSDELTAFYDYTF. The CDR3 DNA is TGTGCCAGCAGTGATGAGTTAACAGCCTTCTATGACTACACCTTC.

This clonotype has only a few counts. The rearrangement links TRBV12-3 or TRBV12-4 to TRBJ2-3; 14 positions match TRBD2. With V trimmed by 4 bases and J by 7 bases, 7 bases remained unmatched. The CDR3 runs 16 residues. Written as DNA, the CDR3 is TGTGCCAGCAGTTACTCCGGGACTAGCGGGAGTTATACGCAGTATTTT. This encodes CASSYSGTSGSYTQYF.

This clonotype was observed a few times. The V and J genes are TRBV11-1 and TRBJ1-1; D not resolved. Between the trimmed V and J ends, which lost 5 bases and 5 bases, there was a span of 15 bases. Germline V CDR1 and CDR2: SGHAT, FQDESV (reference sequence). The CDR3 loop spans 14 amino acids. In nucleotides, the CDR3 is TGTGCCAGCAGCGCACGGGTCCGGGGAACTGAAGCTTTCTTT. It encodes CASSARVRGTEAFF.

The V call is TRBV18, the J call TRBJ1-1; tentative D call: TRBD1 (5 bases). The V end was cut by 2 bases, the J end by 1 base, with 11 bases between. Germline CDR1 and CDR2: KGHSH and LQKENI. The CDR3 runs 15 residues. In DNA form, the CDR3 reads TGTGCCAGCTCACCAAGCACAGGATCGAACACTGAAGCTTTCTTT. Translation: CASSPSTGSNTEAFF.